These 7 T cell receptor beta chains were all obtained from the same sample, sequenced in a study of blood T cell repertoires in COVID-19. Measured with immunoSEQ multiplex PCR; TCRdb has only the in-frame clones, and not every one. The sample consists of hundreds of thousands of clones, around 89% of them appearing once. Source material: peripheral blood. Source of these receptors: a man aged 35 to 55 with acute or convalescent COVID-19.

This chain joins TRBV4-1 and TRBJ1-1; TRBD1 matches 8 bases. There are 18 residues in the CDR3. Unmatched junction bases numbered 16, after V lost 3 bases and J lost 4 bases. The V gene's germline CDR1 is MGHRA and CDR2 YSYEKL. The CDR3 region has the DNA TGCGCCAGCAGCCACCTTTGGGGCTCCGGGACAGGAACCACTGAAGCTTTCTTT. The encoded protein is CASSHLWGSGTGTTEAFF.

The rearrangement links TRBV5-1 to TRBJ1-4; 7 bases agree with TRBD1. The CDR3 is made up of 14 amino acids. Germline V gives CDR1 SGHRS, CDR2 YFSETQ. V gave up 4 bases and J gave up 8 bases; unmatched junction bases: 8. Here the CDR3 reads CASSRDRLSEKLFF. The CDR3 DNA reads TGCGCCAGCAGCCGGGACAGACTTTCGGAAAAACTGTTTTTT.

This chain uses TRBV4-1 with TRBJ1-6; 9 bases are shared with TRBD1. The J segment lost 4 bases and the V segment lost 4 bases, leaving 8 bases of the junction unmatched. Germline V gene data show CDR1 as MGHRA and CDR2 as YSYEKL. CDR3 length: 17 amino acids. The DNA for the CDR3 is TGCGCCAGCAGCCTTACAGGGGGCTCACCTTATAATTCACCCCTCCACTTT. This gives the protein CASSLTGGSPYNSPLHF.

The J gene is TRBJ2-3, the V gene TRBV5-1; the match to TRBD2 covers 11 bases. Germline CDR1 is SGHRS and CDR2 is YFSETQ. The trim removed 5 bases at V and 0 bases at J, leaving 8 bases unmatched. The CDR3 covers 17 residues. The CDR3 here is CASRPGTSGPSTDTQYF. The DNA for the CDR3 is TGCGCCAGCAGACCCGGGACTAGCGGACCAAGCACAGATACGCAGTATTTT.

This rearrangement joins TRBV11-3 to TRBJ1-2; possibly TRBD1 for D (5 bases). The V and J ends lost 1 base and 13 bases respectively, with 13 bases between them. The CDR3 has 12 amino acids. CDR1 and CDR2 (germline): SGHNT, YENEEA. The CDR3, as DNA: TGTGCCAGCAGCTTAGGTGCCAGGGATCTCACCTTC. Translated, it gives CASSLGARDLTF. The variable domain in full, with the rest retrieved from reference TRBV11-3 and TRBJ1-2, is EAGVVQSPRYKIIEKKQPVAFWCNPISGHNTLYWYLQNLGQGPELLIRYENEEAVDDSQLPKDRFSAERLKGVDSTLKIQPAELGDSAVYLCASSLGARDLTFGSGTRLTVV.

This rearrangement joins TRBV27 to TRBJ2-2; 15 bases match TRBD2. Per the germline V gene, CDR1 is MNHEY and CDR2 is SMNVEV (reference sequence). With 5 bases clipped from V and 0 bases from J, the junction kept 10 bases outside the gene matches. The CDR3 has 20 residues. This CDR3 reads CASSPGLAGGSLTNTGELFF. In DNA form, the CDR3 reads TGTGCCAGCAGTCCCGGACTAGCGGGGGGGTCCCTGACGAACACCGGGGAGCTGTTTTTT.

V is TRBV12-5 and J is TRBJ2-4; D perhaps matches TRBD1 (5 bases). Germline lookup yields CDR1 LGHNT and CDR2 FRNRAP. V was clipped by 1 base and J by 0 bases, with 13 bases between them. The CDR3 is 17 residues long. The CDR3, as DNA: TGTGCTAGTGGTTTGGGACCAAAGACAGAAGCCAAAAACATTCAGTACTTC. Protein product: CASGLGPKTEAKNIQYF. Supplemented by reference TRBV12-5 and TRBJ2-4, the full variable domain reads DARVTQTPRHKVTEMGQEVTMRCQPILGHNTVFWYRQTMMQGLELLAYFRNRAPLDDSGMPKDRFSAEMPDATLATLKIQPSEPRDSAVYFCASGLGPKTEAKNIQYFGAGTRLSVL.